Presented here are 25 T cell receptor beta chains from one specimen sequenced in a study of identical twins. From the 5' RACE reads, TCRdb called clonotypes with MiXCR, one entry per CDR3 protein. The sample consists of 150,000 or so distinct CDR3 sequences, 3.5% of them appearing once. The sample taken for sequencing was memory T cells sorted from blood. The receptors originated from a man younger than 35 in good health.

This clonotype was counted a few times. V and J are TRBV18 and TRBJ2-5; TRBD1 might be the D (5 bases). In germline, CDR1 is KGHSH, CDR2 LQKENI. The CDR3 is 15 residues long. Trimming stripped 6 bases from V and 4 bases from J, with 18 bases between. In DNA form, the CDR3 reads TGTGCCAGCTCCTCTACTGGCAGGGAAGGAGAGACCCAGTACTTC. Residues: CASSSTGREGETQYF.

This clonotype was detected only a few times. The chain uses TRBV7-9 and TRBJ2-7; a possible D gene is TRBD1 (5 bases). Germline V gene lookup returns CDR1 SEHNR and CDR2 FQNEAQ (reference sequence). With 5 bases removed from V and 0 bases from J, the gap between germline ends came to 8 bases. The CDR3 contains 13 residues. In nucleotides, the CDR3 is TGTGCCAGCAGCGGGGCCCCCTCCTACGAGCAGTACGTC. Translation: CASSGAPSYEQYV.

Comments on this clonotype: This sequence may be a read error, since a much larger clone differs from it by one base. The J gene is TRBJ2-5, the V gene TRBV20-1; tentatively, D is TRBD1 or TRBD2 (5 bases each). The CDR3 extends over 11 amino acids. Germline lookup yields CDR1 DFQATT and CDR2 SNEGSKA (reference sequence). V was pared by 6 bases and J by 3 bases, with 8 bases between. CDR3: CSAGTKETQYF. The CDR3 bases are TGCAGTGCGGGGACCAAAGAGACCCAGTACTTC.

The table lists this clonotype with many counts. The V and J genes are TRBV7-9 and TRBJ1-2; perhaps TRBD1 as D (6 bases). CDR1 SEHNR and CDR2 FQNEAQ come from the germline V gene (reference sequence). Trimming shortened V by 1 base and J by 4 bases, and 13 bases separated the two germline ends. The CDR3 sequence is 15 residues long. This CDR3 is CASSLDARGFYGYTF. The CDR3 nucleotides read TGTGCCAGCAGCTTAGATGCCAGGGGTTTCTATGGCTACACCTTC.

The chain employs TRBV5-4 and TRBJ2-3, with 9 nucleotides matching TRBD2. J gave up 1 base and V 7 bases, and 10 bases lay outside the gene matches. In germline, CDR1 is SGHNT, CDR2 YYREEE (reference sequence). The CDR3 is 16 amino acids. Here the CDR3 reads CASAQELAGGTDTQYF. The DNA of the CDR3 is TGTGCCAGCGCCCAAGAACTAGCGGGTGGCACAGATACGCAGTATTTT. Filled out from reference TRBV5-4 and TRBJ2-3, the complete variable domain reads ETGVTQSPTHLIKTRGQQVTLRCSSQSGHNTVSWYQQALGQGPQFIFQYYREEENGRGNFPPRFSGLQFPNYSSELNVNALELDDSALYLCASAQELAGGTDTQYFGPGTRLTVL.

This clonotype was detected ten times or more. The chain carries TRBV20-1 and TRBJ2-1, with D perhaps matching TRBD2 (7 bases). Trimming cost V 2 bases and J 4 bases, with 15 bases left between them. Per the germline V gene, CDR1 is DFQATT and CDR2 is SNEGSKA (reference sequence). The CDR3 totals 15 residues. This CDR3 reads CSARNRGGWYNEQFF. The CDR3, as DNA: TGCAGTGCTAGAAATAGGGGGGGATGGTACAATGAGCAGTTCTTC.

The sample holds many counts of this clonotype. The V and J genes are TRBV5-1 and TRBJ1-6; D is uncertain. This CDR3 contains 17 residues. Looked up from germline, CDR1 is SGHRS and CDR2 is YFSETQ. V lost 5 bases and J 0 bases, leaving 15 bases between the germline ends. CDR3 in DNA: TGCGCCAGCAGGCAAGACTTTGAATACTCCTATAATTCACCCCTCCACTTT. Amino acid sequence: CASRQDFEYSYNSPLHF.

The chain links TRBV12-5 to TRBJ2-2, with 9 bases matching TRBD2. V dropped 0 bases and J dropped 3; count of bases not matched to a gene: 2. The CDR3 is 16 residues long. In germline, CDR1 is LGHNT, CDR2 FRNRAP. CDR3 nucleotide sequence: TGTGCTAGTGGTTTGGTACGACTAGCGGACACCGGGGAGCTGTTTTTT. The encoded protein is CASGLVRLADTGELFF.

This clonotype has a count of ten or more. The J gene is TRBJ1-2, the V gene TRBV5-6, with D tentatively TRBD1 (6 bases). This CDR3 is built from 15 residues. CDR1 is SGHDT, CDR2 YYEEEE, per germline. V lost 1 base, J lost 4 bases, and 14 bases lay in between. In DNA, the CDR3 is TGTGCCAGCAGCTTGCCAGGGGCTGATCGCTATGGCTACACCTTC. This encodes CASSLPGADRYGYTF.

This clonotype occurred many times. The chain uses TRBV19 and TRBJ2-1; 7 bases are a match to TRBD1. V lost 5 bases, J lost 0 bases, and 4 bases stayed unmatched. Germline loops: CDR1 LNHDA, CDR2 SQIVND (reference sequence). The CDR3 totals 15 residues. CDR3 bases: TGTGCCAGTAGTTATGACAGGGCCTCCTACAATGAGCAGTTCTTC. Its translation is CASSYDRASYNEQFF.

This clonotype was seen ten or more times. V usage is TRBV5-1 and J usage is TRBJ2-5, with 10 bases lining up with TRBD1. The ends lost 0 bases at V and 3 bases at J; junction bases unmatched: 2. This CDR3 contains 15 residues. Germline V lookup: CDR1 SGHRS, CDR2 YFSETQ. The CDR3 reads CASSLAGTGEETQYF. In nucleotides, the CDR3 is TGCGCCAGCAGCTTGGCTGGGACAGGGGAAGAGACCCAGTACTTC.

This clonotype was detected ten times or more. V gene TRBV7-2 combines with J gene TRBJ2-7; possibly TRBD2 for D (5 bases). CDR1 and CDR2 (germline): SGHTA, FQGNSA. The V and J ends lost 6 bases and 3 bases respectively, with 12 bases between them. The CDR3 sequence is 13 residues long. The CDR3: CASSSNRDYEQYF. As DNA, the CDR3 is TGTGCCAGCAGTTCAAACCGGGACTACGAGCAGTACTTC.

This clonotype was detected ten times or more. The rearrangement joins TRBV12-5 to TRBJ2-1, with unresolved D. Trimming took 4 bases from V and 0 from J, leaving 7 bases between them. Germline CDR1 LGHNT, CDR2 FRNRAP. CDR3 length: 14 residues. CDR3 DNA sequence: TGTGCTAGTGGTTCGGTGAGCTCCTACAATGAGCAGTTCTTC. It specifies CASGSVSSYNEQFF.

This clonotype turned up a few times. This chain links TRBV18 with TRBJ2-2; D is perhaps TRBD1 or TRBD2 (5 bases each). V gave up 6 bases and J gave up 9 bases, with 20 bases separating them. Germline V gene lookup returns CDR1 KGHSH and CDR2 LQKENI. The length of the CDR3 is 15 residues. DNA for the CDR3: TGTGCCAGCTCCCCGGCGGCTAGCCGGGACCGGGAGCTGTTTTTT. As protein: CASSPAASRDRELFF.

This clonotype was counted a few times. V gene TRBV28 combines with J gene TRBJ2-3, with D maybe TRBD1 (5 bases). Germline assignment: CDR1 MDHEN and CDR2 SYDVKM. The CDR3 is 12 amino acids. V was clipped by 5 bases and J by 7 bases, with 10 bases between them. CDR3 protein: CASSEGDYTQYF. The CDR3 DNA follows: TGTGCCAGCAGTGAAGGGGATTATACGCAGTATTTT.

This clonotype occurred many times. The chain couples TRBV20-1 to TRBJ2-4, with a tentative D call TRBD2 (6 bases). The germline V and J ends were trimmed by 5 bases and 2 bases, with 13 bases remaining between them. Germline-derived CDR1 and CDR2 are DFQATT and SNEGSKA (reference sequence). The length of the CDR3 is 14 residues. The CDR3 region is CSASRGGTKNIQYF. The CDR3, as DNA: TGCAGTGCTTCGCGGGGTGGGACCAAAAACATTCAGTACTTC.

This clonotype was counted at least ten times. The rearrangement joins TRBV5-1 to TRBJ1-3, with D possibly matching TRBD1 (5 bases). The germline V gene has CDR1 SGHRS and CDR2 YFSETQ. V shed 0 bases and J shed 0 bases, with 10 bases lying between them. CDR3 length: 16 amino acids. CDR3 in amino acids: CASSLVAGRSGNTIYF. CDR3 coding DNA: TGCGCCAGCAGCTTGGTCGCAGGGCGCTCTGGAAACACCATATATTTT.

This clonotype was picked up many times. V gene TRBV14 combines with J gene TRBJ2-1; 11 bases map to TRBD2. This CDR3 has 13 residues. Germline lookup yields CDR1 SGHDN and CDR2 FVKESK. J gave up 12 bases and V 8 bases, and 9 bases lay outside the gene matches. This chain's CDR3 is CASGGLAVPMQFF. For the CDR3, the DNA is TGTGCCAGCGGGGGACTAGCGGTTCCCATGCAGTTCTTC.

This clonotype has a count of ten or more. CDR3 in amino acids: CASSLFPAQYF. The CDR3 nucleotides are TGTGCCAGCAGTTTATTCCCAGCGCAGTATTTT. This chain uses TRBV12-3 or TRBV12-4 with TRBJ2-3; no reliable D call. Trimming shortened V by 2 bases and J by 10 bases, and 7 bases separated the two germline ends. This CDR3 contains 11 residues.

Many counts were recorded for this clonotype. The genes are TRBV2 and TRBJ2-1; 10 bases agree with TRBD1. The CDR3 extends over 14 amino acids. Germline CDR1 and CDR2: SNHLY and FYNNEI. Losses at the gene ends were 6 bases for V and 3 bases for J; bases not matched to a gene: 2. The chain's CDR3 is CASRRTGGYNEQFF. CDR3 DNA: TGTGCCAGCAGAAGGACAGGGGGCTACAATGAGCAGTTCTTC.

This clonotype was seen at least ten times. The chain is built from TRBV28 and TRBJ1-2; 12 bases line up with TRBD1. V trimming: 6 bases; J trimming: 0 bases; junction bases outside the gene matches: 5. Germline-derived CDR1 and CDR2 are MDHEN and SYDVKM. This CDR3 is 16 amino acids long. The CDR3 region is CASSTGQGAANYGYTF. The CDR3 DNA reads TGTGCCAGCAGCACGGGACAGGGGGCTGCTAACTATGGCTACACCTTC.

The table lists this clonotype with many counts. Here the CDR3 reads CASRRDTNTDTQYF. DNA for the CDR3: TGCGCCAGCAGACGGGACACGAACACAGATACGCAGTATTTT. The V gene is TRBV10-1, the J gene TRBJ2-3; the D gene is possibly TRBD1 (6 bases). Germline CDR1 and CDR2: WNHNN and SYGVQD (reference sequence). The V gene lost 6 bases and the J gene lost 2 bases, with 12 bases spanning the gap. The CDR3 loop spans 14 amino acids.

This clonotype was counted ten times or more. This chain connects TRBV9 to TRBJ2-1; 7 nucleotides agree with TRBD2. The germline V gene has CDR1 SGDLS and CDR2 YYNGEE. The trim removed 0 bases at V and 6 bases at J, leaving 12 bases unmatched. There are 17 residues in the CDR3. In DNA form, the CDR3 reads TGTGCCAGCAGCGTAGCCACCCATAGCGGGTTAGGCAATGAGCAGTTCTTC. Amino acids: CASSVATHSGLGNEQFF.

This clonotype has a count of ten or more. The chain joins TRBV7-9 to TRBJ2-2; D gene uncertain. This CDR3 comprises 14 residues. Germline values: CDR1 SEHNR, CDR2 FQNEAQ (reference sequence). Trimming took off 2 bases at V and 0 bases at J, with 4 bases between the two ends. The DNA of the CDR3 is TGTGCCAGCAGCTTACCTCCGAACACCGGGGAGCTGTTTTTT. Protein product: CASSLPPNTGELFF.

This clonotype was observed at least ten times. The V and J genes are TRBV29-1 and TRBJ1-1; D unclear. The CDR3 is 14 amino acids. Germline CDR1 is SQVTM and CDR2 is ANQGSEA. V shed 7 bases and J shed 6 bases, with 21 bases lying between them. The CDR3 DNA reads as TGCAGCGACCACACACCCTACGGTAGTGCTGAAGCTTTCTTT. Amino acid sequence: CSDHTPYGSAEAFF.